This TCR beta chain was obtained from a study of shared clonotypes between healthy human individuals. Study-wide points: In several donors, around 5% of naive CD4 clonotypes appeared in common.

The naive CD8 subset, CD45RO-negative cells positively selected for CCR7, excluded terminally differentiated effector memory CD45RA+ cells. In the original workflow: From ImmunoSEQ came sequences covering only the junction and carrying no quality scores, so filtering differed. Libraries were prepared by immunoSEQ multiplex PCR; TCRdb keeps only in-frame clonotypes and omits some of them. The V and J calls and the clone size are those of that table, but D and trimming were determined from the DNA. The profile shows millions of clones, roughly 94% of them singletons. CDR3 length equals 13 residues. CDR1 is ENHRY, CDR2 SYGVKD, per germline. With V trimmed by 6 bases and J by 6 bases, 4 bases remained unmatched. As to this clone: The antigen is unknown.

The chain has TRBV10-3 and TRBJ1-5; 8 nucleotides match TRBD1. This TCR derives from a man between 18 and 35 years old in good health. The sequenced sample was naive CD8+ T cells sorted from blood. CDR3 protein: CAIRDDRGQPQHF. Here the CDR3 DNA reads TGTGCCATCAGGGATGACAGGGGTCAGCCCCAGCATTTT.